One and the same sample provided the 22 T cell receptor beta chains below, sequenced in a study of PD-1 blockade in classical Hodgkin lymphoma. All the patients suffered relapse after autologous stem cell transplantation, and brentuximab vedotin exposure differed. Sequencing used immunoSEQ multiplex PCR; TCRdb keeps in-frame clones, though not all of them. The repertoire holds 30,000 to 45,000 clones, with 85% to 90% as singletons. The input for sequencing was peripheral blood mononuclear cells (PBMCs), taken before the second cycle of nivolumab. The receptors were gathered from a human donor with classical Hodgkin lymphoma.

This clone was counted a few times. The CDR3 loop is CASSEELAGGPDTQYF. As DNA, the CDR3 is TGTGCCAGCAGTGAAGAGCTAGCGGGAGGGCCAGATACGCAGTATTTT. This chain uses TRBV6-1 with TRBJ2-3, with 12 bases that match TRBD2. The germline V gene encodes CDR1 MNHNS and CDR2 SASEGT. The CDR3 is made up of 16 amino acids. Trimming at V came to 1 base and at J to 4 bases, leaving 3 bases not matched to a gene.

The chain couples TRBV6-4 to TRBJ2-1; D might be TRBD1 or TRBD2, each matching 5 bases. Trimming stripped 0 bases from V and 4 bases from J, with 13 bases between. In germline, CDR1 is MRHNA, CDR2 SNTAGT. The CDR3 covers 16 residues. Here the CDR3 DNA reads TGTGCCAGCAGTGACTCGAACTCCGGGACGTACAATGAGCAGTTCTTC. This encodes CASSDSNSGTYNEQFF.

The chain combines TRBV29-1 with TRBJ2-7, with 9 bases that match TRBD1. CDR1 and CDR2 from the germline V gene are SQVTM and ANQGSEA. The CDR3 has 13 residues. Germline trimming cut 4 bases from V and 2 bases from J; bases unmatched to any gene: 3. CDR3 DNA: TGCAGCGTTGGGGGACAGGGAACCTACGAGCAGTACTTC. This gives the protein CSVGGQGTYEQYF.

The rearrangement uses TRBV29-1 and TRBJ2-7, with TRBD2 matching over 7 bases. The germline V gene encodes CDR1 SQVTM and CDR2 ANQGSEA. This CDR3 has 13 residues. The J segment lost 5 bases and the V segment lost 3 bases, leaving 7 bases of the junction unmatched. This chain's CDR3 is CSVDGRLAHEQYF. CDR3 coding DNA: TGCAGCGTTGACGGGCGACTAGCTCACGAGCAGTACTTC.

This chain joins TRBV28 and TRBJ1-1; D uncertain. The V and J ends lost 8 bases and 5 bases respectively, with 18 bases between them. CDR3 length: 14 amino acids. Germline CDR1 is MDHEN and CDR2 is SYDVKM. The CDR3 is CASSFPLVPTEAFF. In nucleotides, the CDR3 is TGTGCCAGCTCCTTCCCCCTTGTTCCGACTGAAGCTTTCTTT.

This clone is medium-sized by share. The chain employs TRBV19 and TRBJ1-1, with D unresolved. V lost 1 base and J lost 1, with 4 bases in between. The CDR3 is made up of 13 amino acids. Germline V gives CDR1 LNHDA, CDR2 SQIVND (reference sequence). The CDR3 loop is CASSIGGNTEAFF. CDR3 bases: TGTGCCAGTAGTATAGGAGGGAACACTGAAGCTTTCTTT.

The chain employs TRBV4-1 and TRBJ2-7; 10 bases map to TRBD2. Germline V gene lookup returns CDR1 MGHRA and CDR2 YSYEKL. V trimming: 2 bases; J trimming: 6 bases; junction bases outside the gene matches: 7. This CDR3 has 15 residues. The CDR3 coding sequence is TGCGCCAGCAGCCAAATAGCGGGAGGCGACTTCGAGCAGTACTTC. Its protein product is CASSQIAGGDFEQYF.

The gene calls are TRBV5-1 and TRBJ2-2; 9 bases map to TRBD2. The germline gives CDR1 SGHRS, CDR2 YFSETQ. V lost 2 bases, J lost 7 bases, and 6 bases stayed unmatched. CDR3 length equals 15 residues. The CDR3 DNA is TGCGCCAGCAGCTTCACCGGGACTAGCAACGGGGAGCTGTTTTTT. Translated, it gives CASSFTGTSNGELFF.

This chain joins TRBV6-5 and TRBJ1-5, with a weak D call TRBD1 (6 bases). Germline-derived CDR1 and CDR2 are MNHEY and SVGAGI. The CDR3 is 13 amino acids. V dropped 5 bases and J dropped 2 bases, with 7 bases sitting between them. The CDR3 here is CASSRQGNQPQHF. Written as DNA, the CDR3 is TGTGCCAGCAGTCGACAGGGCAATCAGCCCCAGCATTTT.

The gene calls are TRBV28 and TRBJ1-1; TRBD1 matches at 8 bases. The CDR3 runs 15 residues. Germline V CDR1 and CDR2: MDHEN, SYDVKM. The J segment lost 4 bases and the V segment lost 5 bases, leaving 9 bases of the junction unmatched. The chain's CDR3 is CASSPWTGKTTEAFF. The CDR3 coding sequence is TGTGCCAGCAGTCCTTGGACAGGGAAAACCACTGAAGCTTTCTTT.

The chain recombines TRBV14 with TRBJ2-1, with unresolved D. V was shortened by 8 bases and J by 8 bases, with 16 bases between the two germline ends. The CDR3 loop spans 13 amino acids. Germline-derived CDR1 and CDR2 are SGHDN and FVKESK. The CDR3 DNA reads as TGTGCCAGCGCAACGGACCCCTTCCATGAGCAGTTCTTC. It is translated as CASATDPFHEQFF. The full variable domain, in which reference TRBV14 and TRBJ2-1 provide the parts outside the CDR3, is EAGVTQFPSHSVIEKGQTVTLRCDPISGHDNLYWYRRVMGKEIKFLLHFVKESKQDESGMPNNRFLAERTGGTYSTLKVQPAELEDSGVYFCASATDPFHEQFFGPGTRLTVL.

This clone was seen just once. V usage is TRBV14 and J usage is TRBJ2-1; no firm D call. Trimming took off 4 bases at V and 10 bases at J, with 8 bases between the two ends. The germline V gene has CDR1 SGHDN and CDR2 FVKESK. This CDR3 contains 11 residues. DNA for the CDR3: TGTGCCAGCAGCCGTTCCGCCGAGCAGTTCTTC. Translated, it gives CASSRSAEQFF.

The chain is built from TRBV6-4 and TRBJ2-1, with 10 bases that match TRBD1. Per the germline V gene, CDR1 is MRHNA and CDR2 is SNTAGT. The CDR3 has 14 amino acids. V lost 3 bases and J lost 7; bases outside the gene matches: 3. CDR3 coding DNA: TGTGCCAGCAGTGAGGGGACAGGGGAAAATGAGCAGTTCTTC. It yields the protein CASSEGTGENEQFF.

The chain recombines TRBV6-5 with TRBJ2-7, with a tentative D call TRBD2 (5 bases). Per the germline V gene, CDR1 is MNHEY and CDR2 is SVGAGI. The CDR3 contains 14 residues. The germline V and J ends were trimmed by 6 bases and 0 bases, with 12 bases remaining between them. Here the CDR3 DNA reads TGTGCCAGCAGGGAGGCTGGACGCTCCTACGAGCAGTACTTC. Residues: CASREAGRSYEQYF.

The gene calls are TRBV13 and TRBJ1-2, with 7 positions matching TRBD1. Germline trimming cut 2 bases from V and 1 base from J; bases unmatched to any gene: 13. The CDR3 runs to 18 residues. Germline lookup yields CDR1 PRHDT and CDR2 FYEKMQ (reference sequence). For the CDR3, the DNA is TGTGCCAGCAGCTTATTAGGGGGCGACTGGCGCAGTAACTATGGCTACACCTTC. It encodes CASSLLGGDWRSNYGYTF.

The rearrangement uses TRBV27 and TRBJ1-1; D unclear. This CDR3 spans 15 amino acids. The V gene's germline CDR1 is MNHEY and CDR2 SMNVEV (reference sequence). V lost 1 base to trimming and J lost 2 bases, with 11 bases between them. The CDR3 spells CASSLLRTSNTEAFF. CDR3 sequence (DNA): TGTGCCAGCAGTTTATTACGGACCTCAAACACTGAAGCTTTCTTT.

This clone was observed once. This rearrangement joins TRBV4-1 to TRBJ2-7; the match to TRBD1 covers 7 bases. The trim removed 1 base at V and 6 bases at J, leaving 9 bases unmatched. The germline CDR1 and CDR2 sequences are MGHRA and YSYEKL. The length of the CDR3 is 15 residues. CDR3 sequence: CASSQADRAEREQYF. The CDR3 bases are TGCGCCAGCAGCCAAGCCGACAGGGCGGAACGCGAGCAGTACTTC.

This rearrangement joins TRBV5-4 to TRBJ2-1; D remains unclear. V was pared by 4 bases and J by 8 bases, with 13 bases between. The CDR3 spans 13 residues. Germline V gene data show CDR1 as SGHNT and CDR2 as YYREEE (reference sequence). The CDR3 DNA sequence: TGTGCCAGCAGCCACAAGGTCCTGGATGAGCAGTTCTTC. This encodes CASSHKVLDEQFF.

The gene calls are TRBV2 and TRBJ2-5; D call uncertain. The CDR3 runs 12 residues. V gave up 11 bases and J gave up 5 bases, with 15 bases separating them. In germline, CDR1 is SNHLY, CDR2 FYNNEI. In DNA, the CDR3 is TGTGCCTATTTTGAAGGGCTGGAGACCCAGTACTTC. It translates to CAYFEGLETQYF.

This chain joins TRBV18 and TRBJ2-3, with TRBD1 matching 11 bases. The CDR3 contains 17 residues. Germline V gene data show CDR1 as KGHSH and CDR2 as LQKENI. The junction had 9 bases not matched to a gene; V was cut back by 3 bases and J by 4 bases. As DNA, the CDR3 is TGTGCCAGCTCACCCCTTAGGACAGGGGGCGGCGCAGATACGCAGTATTTT. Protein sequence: CASSPLRTGGGADTQYF.

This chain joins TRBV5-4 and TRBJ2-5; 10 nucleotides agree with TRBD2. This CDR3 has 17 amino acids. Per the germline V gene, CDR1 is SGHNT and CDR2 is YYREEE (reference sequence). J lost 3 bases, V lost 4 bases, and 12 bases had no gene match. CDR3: CASSQTGTSVGEETQYF. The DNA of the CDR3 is TGTGCCAGCAGCCAAACCGGGACTAGCGTGGGGGAAGAGACCCAGTACTTC.

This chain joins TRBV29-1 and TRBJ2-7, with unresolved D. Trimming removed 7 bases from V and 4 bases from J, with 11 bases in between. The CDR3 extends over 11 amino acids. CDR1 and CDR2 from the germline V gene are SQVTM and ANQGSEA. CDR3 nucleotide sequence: TGCAGCGCACTCGTAGGGTACGAGCAGTACTTC. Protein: CSALVGYEQYF.